Shown below are 25 T cell receptor beta chains from a single sample sequenced in a study of vaccination and CD4 T cells after COVID-19. These receptors lack a known antigen. The treatment denotes: approximately nine-day PBMC culture with coronavirus spike peptide pools or control peptides (ViraFEST assay). The Oncomine TCR Beta short-read assay generated sequence data from the DNA of cultured CD4+ T cells. TCRdb re-derived calls from the PCR reads in MiXCR, one entry per CDR3 protein. This table has 5,500 or so distinct CDR3 sequences, over 60% appearing once. The sequencing sample was made of CD4+ T cells from blood, cultured in vitro. All receptors come from a human donor who had recovered from COVID-19.

The chain couples TRBV28 to TRBJ1-1; weak D call: TRBD1 (6 bases). The CDR3 is 15 amino acids. CDR1 is MDHEN and CDR2 is SYDVKM in the germline V gene. Trimming stripped 5 bases from V and 2 bases from J, with 15 bases between. CDR3 loop: CASSPPTGLNTEAFF. DNA of the CDR3: TGTGCCAGCAGTCCTCCCACAGGGTTAAACACTGAAGCTTTCTTT.

The CDR3 nucleotides read TGTGCCAGCAGCTTAGTTGGCAGGACTGAAGCTTTCTTT. This encodes CASSLVGRTEAFF. This chain connects TRBV7-2 to TRBJ1-1; unclear D gene. The CDR3 totals 13 residues. The germline gives CDR1 SGHTA, CDR2 FQGNSA. V was shortened by 1 base and J by 5 bases, with 8 bases between the two germline ends.

This chain connects TRBV20-1 to TRBJ1-1, with 8 bases identical to TRBD1. The CDR3 totals 16 residues. V lost 1 base, J lost 0 bases, and 7 bases stayed unmatched. Germline loops: CDR1 DFQATT, CDR2 SNEGSKA (reference sequence). The CDR3 nucleotides are TGCAGTGCTAGAGTGGACAGGGCAACCATGAACACTGAAGCTTTCTTT. The encoded protein is CSARVDRATMNTEAFF.

The V call is TRBV14, the J call TRBJ2-5; the match to TRBD2 covers 10 bases. The trim removed 1 base at V and 4 bases at J, leaving 9 bases unmatched. This CDR3 region has 17 residues. From germline, CDR1 is SGHDN and CDR2 FVKESK. As DNA, the CDR3 is TGTGCCAGCAGCCAAGTTGCGAGCGGGAGGGGAGGAGAGACCCAGTACTTC. Amino acid sequence: CASSQVASGRGGETQYF.

The CDR3 DNA is TGTGCCAGCAGCTCGTCGGGGGATCAGCCCCAGCATTTT. This sequence encodes CASSSSGDQPQHF. The chain has TRBV7-9 and TRBJ1-5; perhaps TRBD1 as D (5 bases). Germline CDR1 SEHNR, CDR2 FQNEAQ (reference sequence). The CDR3 sequence is 13 residues long. The V gene lost 4 bases and the J gene lost 5 bases, with 9 bases spanning the gap.

This clonotype was found a few times. The rearrangement links TRBV7-8 to TRBJ1-1; TRBD1 is a possible D gene (6 bases). Trimming cost V 1 base and J 5 bases, with 11 bases left between them. CDR1 is SGHVS, CDR2 FQNEAQ, per germline. CDR3 length: 14 amino acids. CDR3 loop: CASSLGGGWTEAFF. The CDR3 DNA sequence: TGTGCCAGCAGCTTAGGAGGGGGATGGACTGAAGCTTTCTTT.

This rearrangement joins TRBV20-1 to TRBJ1-1, with D unresolved. Germline V lookup: CDR1 DFQATT, CDR2 SNEGSKA (reference sequence). CDR3 length equals 14 residues. V was cut by 0 bases and J by 4 bases, with 12 bases left in between. The CDR3 bases are TGCAGTGCTAGAGATCGGCGGGGAGGCACTGAAGCTTTCTTT. Its protein is CSARDRRGGTEAFF.

This clonotype was detected once. Mismatch with germline at one junction end may stem from a read error. The CDR3 nucleotides read TGTGCCAGCTCACCTCCCGCGACGGCTGGAAACGCCATATATTTT. Translation gives CASSPPATAGNAIYF. This chain links TRBV18 with TRBJ1-3; no definite D call. The CDR3 sequence is 15 residues long. Germline loops: CDR1 KGHSH, CDR2 LQKENI. Variable domain in full (rest from reference TRBV18 and TRBJ1-3): NAGVMQNPRHLVRRRGQEARLRCSPMKGHSHVYWYRQLPEEGLKFMVYLQKENIIDESGMPKERFSAEFPKEGPSILRIQQVVRGDSAAYFCASSPPATAGNAIYFGEGSWLTVV.

This clonotype was picked up a small number of times. The rearrangement uses TRBV19 and TRBJ2-3; D not resolved. V lost 4 bases and J 0 bases, leaving 17 bases between the germline ends. This CDR3 has 17 residues. Germline-derived CDR1 and CDR2 are LNHDA and SQIVND (reference sequence). The DNA for the CDR3 is TGTGCCAGTAGTACGAAATATAGGAATCCTAGCACAGATACGCAGTATTTT. As protein: CASSTKYRNPSTDTQYF.

The chain links TRBV6-2 or TRBV6-3 to TRBJ1-2; 9 bases are a match to TRBD1. This CDR3 is 15 amino acids long. V lost 4 bases and J lost 5; bases outside the gene matches: 8. In germline, CDR1 is MNHEY, CDR2 SVGEGT. In nucleotides, the CDR3 is TGTGCCAGCAGTTTCCCGGACAGGGGAGTGTATGGCTACACCTTC. This encodes CASSFPDRGVYGYTF.

The chain employs TRBV6-1 and TRBJ2-7, with TRBD1 matching over 8 bases. V shed 4 bases, J shed 3 bases, and the junction held 5 bases outside the gene matches. The CDR3 extends over 14 amino acids. The germline CDR1 and CDR2 sequences are MNHNS and SASEGT. The CDR3 reads CASSAGQAYYEQYF. The CDR3 coding sequence is TGTGCCAGCAGTGCGGGACAGGCCTACTACGAGCAGTACTTC.

The chain is built from TRBV7-2 and TRBJ2-3; 10 nucleotides align to TRBD2. V lost 4 bases and J lost 4; bases outside the gene matches: 8. This CDR3 has 16 residues. CDR1 SGHTA and CDR2 FQGNSA come from the germline V gene. The DNA of the CDR3 is TGTGCCAGCAGCTACGGACTAGCGGATCGGGCAGATACGCAGTATTTT. Its translation is CASSYGLADRADTQYF.

This CDR3 reads CASSPRSGGGQETQYF. CDR3 sequence (DNA): TGTGCCAGCAGCCCACGTTCTGGAGGGGGGCAAGAGACCCAGTACTTC. The chain recombines TRBV11-2 with TRBJ2-5; D possibly uses TRBD1 or TRBD2 (6 bases each). In germline, CDR1 is SGHAT, CDR2 FQNNGV. This CDR3 region has 16 residues. V was clipped by 5 bases and J by 2 bases, with 18 bases between them.

This rearrangement joins TRBV6-2 or TRBV6-3 to TRBJ1-2, with 8 bases fitting TRBD1. Germline CDR1 MNHEY, CDR2 SVGEGT. The CDR3 runs 15 residues. V gave up 5 bases and J gave up 4 bases; unmatched junction bases: 9. CDR3 DNA sequence: TGTGCCAGCAGTAACGAGGGGACAGGAAGCTATGGCTACACCTTC. This translates into CASSNEGTGSYGYTF.

The V call is TRBV12-3 or TRBV12-4, the J call TRBJ2-1; D could derive from TRBD1 or TRBD2 (5 bases each). V lost 5 bases to trimming and J lost 0 bases, with 11 bases between them. The length of the CDR3 is 15 residues. In DNA form, the CDR3 reads TGTGCCAGCAGTGACAGAGGAGGCTCCTACAATGAGCAGTTCTTC. Its protein product is CASSDRGGSYNEQFF.

This clonotype was seen a single time. One junction end does not reproduce the germline sequence, and a read error may be involved. This chain links TRBV12-3 or TRBV12-4 with TRBJ1-2; weak D call: TRBD1 (6 bases). The CDR3 is 13 amino acids. Here the CDR3 reads CASSLGQLEGYTF. For the CDR3, the DNA is TGTGCCAGCAGCTTAGGACAGCTTGAGGGCTACACCTTC.

V and J are TRBV6-4 and TRBJ1-4; tentative D call: TRBD1 (5 bases). CDR3 length: 16 amino acids. Germline CDR1 reads MRHNA; CDR2 reads SNTAGT. V was trimmed by 6 bases and J by 0 bases, leaving 14 bases between them. CDR3 protein: CASRSKTGATNEKLFF. DNA of the CDR3: TGTGCCAGCAGAAGTAAAACAGGCGCAACTAATGAAAAACTGTTTTTT.

This sequence joins TRBV19 and TRBJ2-1, with D possibly matching TRBD2 (6 bases). Germline V gene lookup returns CDR1 LNHDA and CDR2 SQIVND (reference sequence). Trimming left V 3 bases short and J 2 bases short, with 14 bases between. The CDR3 consists of 16 residues. The CDR3 coding sequence is TGTGCCAGTAGTATTTGGGCGGGATCCCCCTACAATGAGCAGTTCTTC. Translated, it gives CASSIWAGSPYNEQFF. Filled out from reference TRBV19 and TRBJ2-1, the complete variable domain reads DGGITQSPKYLFRKEGQNVTLSCEQNLNHDAMYWYRQDPGQGLRLIYYSQIVNDFQKGDIAEGYSVSREKKESFPLTVTSAQKNPTAFYLCASSIWAGSPYNEQFFGPGTRLTVL.

The rearrangement uses TRBV7-2 and TRBJ2-7; 11 bases align to TRBD2. This CDR3 is built from 14 residues. Germline V gives CDR1 SGHTA, CDR2 FQGNSA. J gave up 2 bases and V 5 bases, and 2 bases lay outside the gene matches. The DNA of the CDR3 is TGTGCCAGCAGCCGACTAGCGGGACCCTACGAGCAGTACTTC. Its protein product is CASSRLAGPYEQYF. The whole variable domain, filled in from reference TRBV7-2 and TRBJ2-7, reads GAGVSQSPSNKVTEKGKDVELRCDPISGHTALYWYRQSLGQGLEFLIYFQGNSAPDKSGLPSDRFSAERTGGSVSTLTIQRTQQEDSAVYLCASSRLAGPYEQYFGPGTRLTVT.

The sample holds a few counts of this clonotype. The chain recombines TRBV15 with TRBJ1-3; D is undetermined. CDR3 length: 15 residues. The V and J ends lost 1 base and 9 bases respectively, with 16 bases between them. Germline V gives CDR1 LNHNV, CDR2 YYDKDF (reference sequence). In DNA form, the CDR3 reads TGTGCCACCAGCAGAGCCCCCGGGAATGGGCCCACCATATATTTT. It encodes CATSRAPGNGPTIYF.

V and J are TRBV5-1 and TRBJ2-7; 8 nucleotides agree with TRBD1. CDR1 and CDR2 from the germline V gene are SGHRS and YFSETQ. The CDR3 covers 13 residues. The J segment lost 4 bases and the V segment lost 1 base, leaving 1 base of the junction unmatched. CDR3 nucleotides: TGCGCCAGCAGCTTGAGACAGGGGTACGAGCAGTACTTC. It codes for CASSLRQGYEQYF.

This clonotype showed up just a few times. The chain employs TRBV27 and TRBJ1-2; TRBD1 might be the D (6 bases). Germline loops: CDR1 MNHEY, CDR2 SMNVEV (reference sequence). The CDR3 has 14 amino acids. Trimming left V 4 bases short and J 7 bases short, with 16 bases between. CDR3 DNA sequence: TGTGCCAGCAGTTCTATAAGTCGGACAGCTGGCTACACCTTC. Protein: CASSSISRTAGYTF.

This clonotype was found a few times. CDR3 loop: CASSEGQNYQPQHF. CDR3 nucleotides: TGTGCCAGCAGTGAGGGACAGAATTATCAGCCCCAGCATTTT. The V gene is TRBV2, the J gene TRBJ1-5, with 7 bases aligning to TRBD1. V was pared by 3 bases and J by 5 bases, with 4 bases of the junction left unmatched. This CDR3 is built from 14 residues. Germline V CDR1 and CDR2: SNHLY, FYNNEI. Using reference TRBV2 and TRBJ1-5 for the parts outside the CDR3, the full variable domain is EPEVTQTPSHQVTQMGQEVILRCVPISNHLYFYWYRQILGQKVEFLVSFYNNEISEKSEIFDDQFSVERPDGSNFTLKIRSTKLEDSAMYFCASSEGQNYQPQHFGDGTRLSIL.

This clonotype was observed a handful of times. V gene TRBV15 combines with J gene TRBJ1-2; D is possibly TRBD1 (6 bases). Germline lookup yields CDR1 LNHNV and CDR2 YYDKDF (reference sequence). The CDR3 spans 13 residues. Trimming took 2 bases from V and 7 from J, leaving 11 bases between them. The CDR3 sequence: CATSRQGPFGYTF. As DNA, the CDR3 is TGTGCCACCAGCAGACAGGGGCCTTTTGGCTACACCTTC. Together with reference TRBV15 and TRBJ1-2, the CDR3 gives the full variable domain: DAMVIQNPRYQVTQFGKPVTLSCSQTLNHNVMYWYQQKSSQAPKLLFHYYDKDFNNEADTPDNFQSRRPNTSFCFLDIRSPGLGDTAMYLCATSRQGPFGYTFGSGTRLTVV.

J is TRBJ2-5 and V is TRBV6-1; D tentatively reads TRBD1 or TRBD2 (5 bases each). This CDR3 comprises 13 residues. Looked up from germline, CDR1 is MNHNS and CDR2 is SASEGT. V shed 4 bases and J shed 2 bases, with 8 bases lying between them. CDR3 in DNA: TGTGCCAGCAGTGGGGGCGGGCAAGAGACCCAGTACTTC. This sequence encodes CASSGGGQETQYF.